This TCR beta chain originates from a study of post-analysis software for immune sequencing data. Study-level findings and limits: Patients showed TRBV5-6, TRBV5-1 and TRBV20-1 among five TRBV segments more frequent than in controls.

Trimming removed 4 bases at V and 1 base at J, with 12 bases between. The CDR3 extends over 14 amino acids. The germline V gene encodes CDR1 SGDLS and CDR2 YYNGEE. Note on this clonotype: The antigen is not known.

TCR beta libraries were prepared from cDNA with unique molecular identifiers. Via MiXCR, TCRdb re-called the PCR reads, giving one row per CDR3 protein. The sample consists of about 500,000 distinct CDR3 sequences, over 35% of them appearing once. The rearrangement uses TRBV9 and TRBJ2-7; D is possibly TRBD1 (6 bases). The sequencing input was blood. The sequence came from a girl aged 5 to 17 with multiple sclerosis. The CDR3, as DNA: TGTGCCAGCAGCCTTCACAGGGTTTCCTACGAGCAGTACTTC. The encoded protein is CASSLHRVSYEQYF.